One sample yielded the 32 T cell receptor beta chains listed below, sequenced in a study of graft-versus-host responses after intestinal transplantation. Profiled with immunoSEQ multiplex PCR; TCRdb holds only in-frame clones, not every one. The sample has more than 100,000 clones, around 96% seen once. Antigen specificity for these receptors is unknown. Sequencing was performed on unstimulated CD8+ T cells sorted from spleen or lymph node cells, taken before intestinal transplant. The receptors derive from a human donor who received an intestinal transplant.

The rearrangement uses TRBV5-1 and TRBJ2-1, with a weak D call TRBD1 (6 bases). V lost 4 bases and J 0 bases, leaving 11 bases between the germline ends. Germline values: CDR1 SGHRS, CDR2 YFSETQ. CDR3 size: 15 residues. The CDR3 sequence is CASSPPGDSYNEQFF. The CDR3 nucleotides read TGCGCCAGCAGCCCGCCAGGGGACTCCTACAATGAGCAGTTCTTC. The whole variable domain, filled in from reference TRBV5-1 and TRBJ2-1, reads KAGVTQTPRYLIKTRGQQVTLSCSPISGHRSVSWYQQTPGQGLQFLFEYFSETQRNKGNFPGRFSGRQFSNSRSEMNVSTLELGDSALYLCASSPPGDSYNEQFFGPGTRLTVL.

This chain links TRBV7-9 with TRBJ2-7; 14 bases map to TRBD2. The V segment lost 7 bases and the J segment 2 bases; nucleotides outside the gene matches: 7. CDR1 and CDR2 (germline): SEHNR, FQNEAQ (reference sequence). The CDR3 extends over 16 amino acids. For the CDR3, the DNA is TGTGCCAGCAACCTACGGACTAGCGGGAGGCCCTACGAGCAGTACTTC. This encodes CASNLRTSGRPYEQYF.

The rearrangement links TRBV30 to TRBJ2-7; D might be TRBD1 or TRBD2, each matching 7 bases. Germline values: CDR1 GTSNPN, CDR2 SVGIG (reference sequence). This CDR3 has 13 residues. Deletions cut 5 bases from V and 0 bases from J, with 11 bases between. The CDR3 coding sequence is TGTGCCTGGGGGAGGGGGCGCTCCTACGAGCAGTACTTC. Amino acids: CAWGRGRSYEQYF.

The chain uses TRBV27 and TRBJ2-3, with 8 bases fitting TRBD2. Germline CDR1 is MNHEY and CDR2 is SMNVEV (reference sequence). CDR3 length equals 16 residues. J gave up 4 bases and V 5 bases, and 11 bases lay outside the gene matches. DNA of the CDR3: TGTGCCAGCAGTCCTCGAGCGGGAGCGATGGCAGATACGCAGTATTTT. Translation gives CASSPRAGAMADTQYF.

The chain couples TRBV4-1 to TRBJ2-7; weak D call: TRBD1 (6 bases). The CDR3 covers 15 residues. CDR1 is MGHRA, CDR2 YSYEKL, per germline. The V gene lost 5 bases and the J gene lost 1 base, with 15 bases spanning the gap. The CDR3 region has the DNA TGCGCCAGCAGCGTCGGTGGGGGCAAATCCTACGAGCAGTACTTC. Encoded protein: CASSVGGGKSYEQYF.

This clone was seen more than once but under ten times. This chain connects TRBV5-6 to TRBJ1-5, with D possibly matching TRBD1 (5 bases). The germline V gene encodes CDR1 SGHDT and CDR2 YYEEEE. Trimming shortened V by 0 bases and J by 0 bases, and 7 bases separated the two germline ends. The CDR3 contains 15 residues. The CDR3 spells CASSLEGYSNQPQHF. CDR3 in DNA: TGTGCCAGCAGCTTGGAGGGGTATAGCAATCAGCCCCAGCATTTT.

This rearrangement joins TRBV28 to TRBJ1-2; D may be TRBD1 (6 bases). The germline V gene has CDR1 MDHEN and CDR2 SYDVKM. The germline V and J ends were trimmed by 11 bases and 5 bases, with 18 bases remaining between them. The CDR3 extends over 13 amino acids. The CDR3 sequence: CALSGQGRYGYTF. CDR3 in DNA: TGTGCCTTATCGGGGCAGGGGAGGTATGGCTACACCTTC.

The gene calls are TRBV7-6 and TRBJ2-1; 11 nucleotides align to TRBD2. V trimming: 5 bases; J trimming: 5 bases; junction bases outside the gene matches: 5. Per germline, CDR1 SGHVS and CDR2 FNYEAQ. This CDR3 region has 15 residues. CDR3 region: CASSPTSGSNNEQFF. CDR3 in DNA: TGTGCCAGCAGCCCAACTAGCGGGAGTAACAATGAGCAGTTCTTC.

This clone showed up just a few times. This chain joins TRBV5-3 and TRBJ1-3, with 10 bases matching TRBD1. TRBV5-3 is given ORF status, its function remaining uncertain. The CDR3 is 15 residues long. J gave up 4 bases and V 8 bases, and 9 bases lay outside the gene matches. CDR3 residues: CASSWGQGRGNTIYF. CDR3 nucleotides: TGTGCCAGCAGTTGGGGACAGGGGCGAGGAAACACCATATATTTT.

DNA for the CDR3: TGTGCCAGAAGCCCGGACAGGGGCTCCTACGAGCAGTACTTC. Encoded protein: CARSPDRGSYEQYF. The chain carries TRBV5-3 and TRBJ2-5; 9 nucleotides agree with TRBD1. The J call could be wrong; TRBJ2-7 is a better fit for the DNA end. TRBV5-3 is assigned to the ORF class and has an uncertain function. The CDR3 has 14 residues.

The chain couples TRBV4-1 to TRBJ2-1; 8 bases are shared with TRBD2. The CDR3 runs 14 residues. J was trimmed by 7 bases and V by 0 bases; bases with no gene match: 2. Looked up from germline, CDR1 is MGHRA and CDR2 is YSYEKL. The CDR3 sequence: CASSQDREGNEQFF. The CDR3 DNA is TGCGCCAGCAGCCAAGATCGGGAGGGAAATGAGCAGTTCTTC.

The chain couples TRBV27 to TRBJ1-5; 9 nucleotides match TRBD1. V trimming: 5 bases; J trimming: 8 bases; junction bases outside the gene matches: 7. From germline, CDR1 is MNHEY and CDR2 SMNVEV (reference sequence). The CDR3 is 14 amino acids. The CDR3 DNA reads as TGTGCCAGCAGTGGACAGGGACAGGGAGAGCCCCAGCATTTT. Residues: CASSGQGQGEPQHF.

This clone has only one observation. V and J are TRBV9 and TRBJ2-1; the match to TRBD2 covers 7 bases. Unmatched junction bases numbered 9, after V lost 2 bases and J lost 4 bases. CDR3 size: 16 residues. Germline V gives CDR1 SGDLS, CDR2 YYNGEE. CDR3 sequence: CASSVGASGVYNEQFF. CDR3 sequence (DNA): TGTGCCAGCAGCGTTGGAGCGAGCGGGGTTTACAATGAGCAGTTCTTC.

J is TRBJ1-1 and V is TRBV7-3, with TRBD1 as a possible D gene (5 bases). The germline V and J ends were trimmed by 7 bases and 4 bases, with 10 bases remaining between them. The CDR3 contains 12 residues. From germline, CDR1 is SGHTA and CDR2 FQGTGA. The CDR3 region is CASTAGGTEAFF. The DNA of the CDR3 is TGTGCCAGCACCGCCGGGGGCACTGAAGCTTTCTTT.

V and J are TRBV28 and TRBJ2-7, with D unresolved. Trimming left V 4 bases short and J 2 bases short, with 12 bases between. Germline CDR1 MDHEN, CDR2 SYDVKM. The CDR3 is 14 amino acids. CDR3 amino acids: CASSSRRTAYEQYF. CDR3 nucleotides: TGTGCCAGCAGTTCCCGTCGAACAGCCTACGAGCAGTACTTC.

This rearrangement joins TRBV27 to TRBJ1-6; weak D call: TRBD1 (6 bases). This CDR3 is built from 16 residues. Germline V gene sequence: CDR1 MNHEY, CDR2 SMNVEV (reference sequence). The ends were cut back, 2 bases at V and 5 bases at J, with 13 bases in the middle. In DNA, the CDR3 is TGTGCCAGCAGTTTAGATTTCGACAGGCATAATTCACCCCTCCACTTT. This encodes CASSLDFDRHNSPLHF.

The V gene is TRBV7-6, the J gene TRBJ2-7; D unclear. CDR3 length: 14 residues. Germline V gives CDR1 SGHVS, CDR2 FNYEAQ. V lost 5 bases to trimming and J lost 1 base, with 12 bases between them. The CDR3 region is CASSPVSESYEQYF. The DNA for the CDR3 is TGTGCCAGCAGCCCTGTTTCCGAATCCTACGAGCAGTACTTC.

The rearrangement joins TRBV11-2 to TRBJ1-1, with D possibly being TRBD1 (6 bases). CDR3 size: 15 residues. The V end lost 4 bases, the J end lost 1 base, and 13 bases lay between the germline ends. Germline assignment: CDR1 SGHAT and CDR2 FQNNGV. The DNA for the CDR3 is TGTGCCAGCAGCTCTCAGGACAGCCCGAACACTGAAGCTTTCTTT. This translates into CASSSQDSPNTEAFF.

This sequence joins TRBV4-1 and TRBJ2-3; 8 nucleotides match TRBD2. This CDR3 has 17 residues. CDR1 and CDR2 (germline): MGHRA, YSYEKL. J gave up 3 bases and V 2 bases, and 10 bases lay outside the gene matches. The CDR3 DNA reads TGCGCCAGCAGCCAACTTAAGCGGGAGAGCCTAACAGATACGCAGTATTTT. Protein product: CASSQLKRESLTDTQYF.

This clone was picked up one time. The CDR3 DNA sequence: TGTGCCAGTTCAGGGGCTGCTACCTACGAGCAGTACTTC. It yields the protein CASSGAATYEQYF. The J gene is TRBJ2-7, the V gene TRBV6-1; TRBD1 is a possible D gene (6 bases). This CDR3 is built from 13 residues. Per the germline V gene, CDR1 is MNHNS and CDR2 is SASEGT. Trimming took 9 bases from V and 2 from J, leaving 14 bases between them.

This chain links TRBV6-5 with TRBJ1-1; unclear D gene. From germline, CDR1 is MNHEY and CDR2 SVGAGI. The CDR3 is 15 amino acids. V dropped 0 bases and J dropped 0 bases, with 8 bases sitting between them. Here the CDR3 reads CASSYSGRLNTEAFF. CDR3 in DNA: TGTGCCAGCAGTTACTCAGGGCGGTTGAACACTGAAGCTTTCTTT.

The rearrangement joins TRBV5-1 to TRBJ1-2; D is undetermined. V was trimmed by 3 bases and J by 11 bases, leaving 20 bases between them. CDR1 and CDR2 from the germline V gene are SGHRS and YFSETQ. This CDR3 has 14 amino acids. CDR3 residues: CASSYLSSVNGYTF. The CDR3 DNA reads TGCGCCAGCAGCTACCTCAGCTCGGTCAACGGTTACACCTTC.

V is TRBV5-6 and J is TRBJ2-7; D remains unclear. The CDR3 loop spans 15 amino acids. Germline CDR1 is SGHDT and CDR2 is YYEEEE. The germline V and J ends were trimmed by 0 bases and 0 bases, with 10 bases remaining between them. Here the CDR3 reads CASSLETALSYEQYF. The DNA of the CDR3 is TGTGCCAGCAGCTTGGAGACGGCCCTCTCCTACGAGCAGTACTTC.

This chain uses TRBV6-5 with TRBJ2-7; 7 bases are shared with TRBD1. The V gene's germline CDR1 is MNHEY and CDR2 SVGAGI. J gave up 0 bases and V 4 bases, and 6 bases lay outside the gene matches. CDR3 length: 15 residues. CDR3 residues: CASSSPDRDSYEQYF. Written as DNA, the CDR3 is TGTGCCAGCAGTTCCCCCGACAGGGACTCCTACGAGCAGTACTTC.

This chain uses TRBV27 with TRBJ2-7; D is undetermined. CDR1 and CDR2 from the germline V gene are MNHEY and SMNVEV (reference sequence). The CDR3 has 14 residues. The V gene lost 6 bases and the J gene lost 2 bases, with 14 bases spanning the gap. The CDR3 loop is CASSPLGPTYEQYF. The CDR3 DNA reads TGTGCCAGCAGCCCTTTAGGCCCAACCTACGAGCAGTACTTC.

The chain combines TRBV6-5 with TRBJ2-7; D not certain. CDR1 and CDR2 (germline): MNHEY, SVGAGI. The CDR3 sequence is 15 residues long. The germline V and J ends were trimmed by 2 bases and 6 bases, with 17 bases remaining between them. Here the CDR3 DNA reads TGTGCCAGCAGTTACAATAGTCGAGCTGGCTCCGAGCAGTACTTC. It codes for CASSYNSRAGSEQYF.

CDR3 region: CAWNPGQGDEQYF. In DNA, the CDR3 is TGTGCCTGGAACCCGGGACAGGGGGACGAGCAGTACTTC. The chain employs TRBV30 and TRBJ2-7; TRBD1 agrees at 11 bases. From germline, CDR1 is GTSNPN and CDR2 SVGIG (reference sequence). CDR3 length: 13 amino acids. The ends lost 4 bases at V and 5 bases at J; junction bases unmatched: 4.

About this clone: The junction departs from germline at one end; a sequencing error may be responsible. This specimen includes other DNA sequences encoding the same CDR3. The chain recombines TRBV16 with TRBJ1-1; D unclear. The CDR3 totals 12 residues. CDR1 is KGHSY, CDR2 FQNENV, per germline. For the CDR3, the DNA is TGTGCCAGCAGCCTAGGGAAAACTGAGGCTTTCTTT. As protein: CASSLGKTEAFF.

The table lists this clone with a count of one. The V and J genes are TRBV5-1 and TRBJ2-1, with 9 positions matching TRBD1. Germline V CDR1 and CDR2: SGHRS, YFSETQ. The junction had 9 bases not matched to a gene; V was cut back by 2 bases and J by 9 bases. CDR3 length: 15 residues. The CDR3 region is CASSLWTGDSREQFF. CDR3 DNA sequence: TGCGCCAGCAGCTTATGGACAGGGGATTCTCGTGAGCAGTTCTTC.

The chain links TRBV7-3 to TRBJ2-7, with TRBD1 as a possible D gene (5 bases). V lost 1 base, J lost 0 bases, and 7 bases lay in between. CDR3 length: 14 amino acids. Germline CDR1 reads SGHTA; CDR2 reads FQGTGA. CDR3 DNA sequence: TGTGCCAGCAGCTTAAGCAGGGACTCCTACGAGCAGTACTTC. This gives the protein CASSLSRDSYEQYF.

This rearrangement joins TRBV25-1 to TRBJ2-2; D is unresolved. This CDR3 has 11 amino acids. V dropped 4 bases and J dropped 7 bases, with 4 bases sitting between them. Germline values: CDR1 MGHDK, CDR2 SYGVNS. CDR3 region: CASSANGELFF. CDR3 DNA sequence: TGTGCCAGCAGTGCTAACGGGGAGCTGTTTTTT.

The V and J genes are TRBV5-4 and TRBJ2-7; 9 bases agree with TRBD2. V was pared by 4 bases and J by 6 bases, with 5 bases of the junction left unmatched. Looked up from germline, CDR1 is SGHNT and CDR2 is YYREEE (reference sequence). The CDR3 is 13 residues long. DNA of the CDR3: TGTGCCAGCAGCCCAGGTAGCGGGAGCGAGCAGTACTTC. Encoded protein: CASSPGSGSEQYF.